Listed here is a single T cell receptor beta chain. The antigen is not known. The data were obtained in a study of T-cell reconstitution after alpha-beta-depleted transplantation in children. Regarding the study as a whole: The study reportedly traced alpha-beta T cells about two months after transplant to several hundred expanded graft clones. Fresh T-cell production supplied most of the T-cell counts and diversity seen one year after transplant.

Unique molecular identifiers tagged the TCRbeta library. A single record per CDR3 protein comes from TCRdb applying MiXCR to the PCR reads. The sample has roughly 790,000 distinct CDR3 sequences, about 16% seen once. Trimming at V came to 6 bases and at J to 4 bases, leaving 7 bases not matched to a gene. This CDR3 spans 14 amino acids. CDR1 SGHRS and CDR2 YFSETQ come from the germline V gene. The rearrangement joins TRBV5-1 to TRBJ2-7; 10 bases fit TRBD2. The sample consisted of PBMCs, mostly from graft donor cells, taken 360 days after TCRalphabeta/CD19-depleted stem cell transplant. This receptor was obtained from a male patient between 10 and 17 years old who had a stem cell transplant for acute lymphoblastic leukemia, so the T cells may come from the graft donor. The CDR3 reads CASKGLASPYEQYF. CDR3 in DNA: TGCGCCAGCAAGGGACTAGCGTCCCCATACGAGCAGTACTTC.